This T cell receptor beta chain was captured in a study of T cell responses to AZD1222 COVID-19 vaccine. About the research overall: Pooling covered second doses at about 4 or about 12 weeks. Broader study findings: A mostly white British donor set with more females was recruited, and clonal diversity was possibly underestimated. Regions left unmutated in variants are reportedly the target of nearly half of spike-specific TCRs.

Clones were sequenced by immunoSEQ multiplex PCR, and TCRdb holds only the in-frame ones, with some missing. The sample records about 140,000 clones, 75% to 95% being singletons. Of note for this clone: As yet, its antigen is unknown.

Germline V lookup: CDR1 MGHRA, CDR2 YSYEKL. The CDR3 extends over 14 amino acids. With 1 base removed from V and 6 bases from J, the gap between germline ends came to 9 bases. This specimen was peripheral blood, taken on day 0 of AZD1222 vaccination. The TCR originated in an adult in good health. The gene calls are TRBV4-1 and TRBJ2-2, with a tentative D call TRBD2 (5 bases). The CDR3 loop reads CASSQGERAGELFF. The CDR3 coding sequence is TGCGCCAGCAGCCAAGGGGAGCGCGCCGGGGAGCTGTTTTTT.